This T cell receptor (beta chain) was documented in a study of response to subunit inactivated influenza vaccine. Germline assignment: CDR1 MNHEY and CDR2 SVGAGI. This CDR3 is 15 amino acids long. J lost 4 bases, V lost 6 bases, and 9 bases had no gene match. In TCRdb, the RT-PCR reads were re-called with MiXCR into one record per CDR3 protein. This table holds 600,000 to 850,000 distinct CDR3 sequences, approximately 15% found once. The sample holds a few counts of this clonotype. Its target is unknown. Study-wide results and limits: Authors suggested each seasonal flu vaccination may recruit only limited numbers of new T cells.

This TCR was sampled from a man in his fifties who received an inactivated influenza vaccine. The material was PBMCs from blood, obtained around two weeks before vaccination. The rearrangement joins TRBV6-5 to TRBJ2-1, with 7 positions matching TRBD2. The CDR3 loop is CASSFTSEGYNEQFF. CDR3 DNA: TGTGCCAGCAGCTTTACTAGCGAAGGGTACAATGAGCAGTTCTTC.